These T cell receptor beta chains were read from a single sample in a study of CD8+ T cells in alopecia areata. Profiled with immunoSEQ multiplex PCR; TCRdb holds only in-frame clones, not every one. This table holds 60,000 to 65,000 clones, about 40% found once. Sequenced material: NKG2D-low CD8+ T cells sorted from blood. The receptors stem from a human donor with alopecia areata. The CDR3 runs from the conserved cysteine through the conserved F or W. Each record gives: clone size, J gene, D gene, V gene, CDR3 length, CDR3 DNA, CDR3 protein. D genes are given only for firm matches. For some rows the clone size is stated as once, few or many, or as a class when expanded; others skip it.

abundance: NA; j_gene: TRBJ2-7; d_gene: NA; v_gene: TRBV29-1; len: 11; CDR3nt: TGCAGTGTGGGGGGTAGTTACGAGCAGTACTTC; CDR3aa: CSVGGSYEQYF
abundance: few; j_gene: TRBJ2-5; d_gene: TRBD2; v_gene: TRBV29-1; len: 15; CDR3nt: TGCAGCGTAGGGACTAGCGGGAGTATGGGTGAGACCCAGTACTTC; CDR3aa: CSVGTSGSMGETQYF
abundance: NA; j_gene: TRBJ2-7; d_gene: TRBD1; v_gene: TRBV27; len: 14; CDR3nt: TGTGCCAGCAGCCCGGGACAGATCTCCTACGAGCAGTACTTC; CDR3aa: CASSPGQISYEQYF
abundance: NA; j_gene: TRBJ1-2; d_gene: TRBD1; v_gene: TRBV29-1; len: 15; CDR3nt: TGCAGCGTTGAGGCCCAGACAGGGACTAACTATGGCTACACCTTC; CDR3aa: CSVEAQTGTNYGYTF
abundance: few; j_gene: TRBJ2-1; d_gene: NA; v_gene: TRBV2; len: 13; CDR3nt: TGTGCCAGCAGCCTGGGCGTTGACAATGAGCAGTTCTTC; CDR3aa: CASSLGVDNEQFF
abundance: once; j_gene: TRBJ2-7; d_gene: TRBD1; v_gene: TRBV4-1; len: 15; CDR3nt: TGCGCCAGCAGCCAAGTGGGGACAGAGTCCTACGAGCAGTACTTC; CDR3aa: CASSQVGTESYEQYF
abundance: few; j_gene: TRBJ2-7; d_gene: NA; v_gene: TRBV27; len: 15; CDR3nt: TGTGCCAGCAGTTTATCGGCAGGGACCCCCTACGAGCAGTACTTC; CDR3aa: CASSLSAGTPYEQYF
abundance: NA; j_gene: TRBJ2-7; d_gene: NA; v_gene: TRBV6-6; len: 14; CDR3nt: TGTGCCAGCAGTCCGGTAGGGAGCTCCTACGAGCAGTACTTC; CDR3aa: CASSPVGSSYEQYF
abundance: NA; j_gene: TRBJ1-2; d_gene: NA; v_gene: TRBV28; len: 16; CDR3nt: TGTGCCAGCAGCGACCCCGGGGAGGGGATAAACTATGGCTACACCTTC; CDR3aa: CASSDPGEGINYGYTF
abundance: few; j_gene: TRBJ2-1; d_gene: NA; v_gene: TRBV29-1; len: 12; CDR3nt: TGCAGCGTTGGATGGGGATACAATGAGCAGTTCTTC; CDR3aa: CSVGWGYNEQFF
abundance: NA; j_gene: TRBJ2-5; d_gene: TRBD2; v_gene: TRBV18; len: 16; CDR3nt: TGTGCCAGCTTCCAACTAGCGGGAGGCGGTCAAGAGACCCAGTACTTC; CDR3aa: CASFQLAGGGQETQYF
abundance: NA; j_gene: TRBJ1-1; d_gene: NA; v_gene: TRBV27; len: 12; CDR3nt: TGTGCCAGCGGCCTGACAAACACTGAAGCTTTCTTT; CDR3aa: CASGLTNTEAFF
abundance: NA; j_gene: TRBJ2-1; d_gene: TRBD2; v_gene: TRBV7-3; len: 15; CDR3nt: TGTGCCAGCAGCATACTAGCGGGACCCTACAATGAGCAGTTCTTC; CDR3aa: CASSILAGPYNEQFF
abundance: NA; j_gene: TRBJ2-7; d_gene: TRBD1; v_gene: TRBV13; len: 14; CDR3nt: TGTGCCAGCAGCTTGGGGGCACAGGGGAGAGAGCAGTACTTC; CDR3aa: CASSLGAQGREQYF
abundance: NA; j_gene: TRBJ2-5; d_gene: NA; v_gene: TRBV5-4; len: 16; CDR3nt: TGTGCCAGCAGCCAGGCTAGCTCCGAGGGACAAGAGACCCAGTACTTC; CDR3aa: CASSQASSEGQETQYF
abundance: NA; j_gene: TRBJ2-1; d_gene: NA; v_gene: TRBV28; len: 14; CDR3nt: TGTGCCAGCAGTTCCCGCATCTTAGCCAATGAGCAGTTCTTC; CDR3aa: CASSSRILANEQFF
abundance: NA; j_gene: TRBJ1-2; d_gene: NA; v_gene: TRBV23-1; len: 17; CDR3nt: TGCGCCAGCAGTCAATCGACCTCTACAGTCCCCCCCTATGGCTACACCTTC; CDR3aa: CASSQSTSTVPPYGYTF
abundance: NA; j_gene: TRBJ2-1; d_gene: TRBD2; v_gene: TRBV30; len: 14; CDR3nt: TGTGCCTGGAGTGGTAGCGGGAGGGCCAATGAGCAGTTCTTC; CDR3aa: CAWSGSGRANEQFF
abundance: NA; j_gene: TRBJ2-7; d_gene: NA; v_gene: TRBV30; len: 12; CDR3nt: TGTGCCTGGAGTGTACAGGGCAGCGAGCAGTACTTC; CDR3aa: CAWSVQGSEQYF
abundance: few; j_gene: TRBJ2-7; d_gene: TRBD1; v_gene: TRBV19; len: 14; CDR3nt: TGTGCCAGTAGCTGGGGACAGGGAATCTACGAGCAGTACTTC; CDR3aa: CASSWGQGIYEQYF